The 18 T cell receptor beta chains below all came from one sample that was sequenced in a study of response to subunit inactivated influenza vaccine. A single record per CDR3 protein comes from TCRdb applying MiXCR to the RT-PCR reads. The sample holds roughly 630,000 distinct CDR3 sequences, roughly 15% seen once. The sequencing here drew on PBMCs from blood, taken approximately 15 days before vaccination. The receptors shown here come from a man between 50 and 59 years old who received an inactivated influenza vaccine.

The chain employs TRBV20-1 and TRBJ2-1; D is unresolved. The CDR3 length is 11 residues. The germline V gene encodes CDR1 DFQATT and CDR2 SNEGSKA (reference sequence). V shed 7 bases and J shed 6 bases, with 10 bases lying between them. The CDR3 loop reads CSGASLNEQFF. CDR3 bases: TGCAGTGGGGCTTCACTCAATGAGCAGTTCTTC.

This clonotype has more than one count but fewer than ten. This chain uses TRBV7-6 with TRBJ2-7; D may be TRBD1 or TRBD2 (5 bases each). Germline CDR1 reads SGHVS; CDR2 reads FNYEAQ. The V end lost 3 bases, the J end lost 4 bases, and 16 bases lay between the germline ends. The CDR3 is made up of 15 amino acids. The CDR3 loop is CASSFSAGTQYEQYF. The CDR3 coding sequence is TGTGCCAGCAGCTTCAGCGCCGGGACCCAGTACGAGCAGTACTTC.

The rearrangement links TRBV20-1 to TRBJ1-6; D call uncertain. CDR3 size: 13 residues. Per germline, CDR1 DFQATT and CDR2 SNEGSKA (reference sequence). V lost 3 bases, J lost 5 bases, and 8 bases lay in between. In DNA, the CDR3 is TGCAGTGCTAGGGGGAACGATAATTCACCCCTCCACTTT. Amino acids: CSARGNDNSPLHF.

The sample holds a few counts of this clonotype. The chain recombines TRBV11-1 with TRBJ2-2; 8 nucleotides match TRBD1. Trimming cost V 3 bases and J 1 base; bases outside gene matches: 10. In germline, CDR1 is SGHAT, CDR2 FQDESV (reference sequence). The CDR3 spans 18 residues. The CDR3 region is CASSFLTRGLWNTGELFF. Here the CDR3 DNA reads TGTGCCAGCAGCTTTTTGACCAGGGGGCTGTGGAACACCGGGGAGCTGTTTTTT.

Only a few counts were recorded for this clonotype. The gene calls are TRBV4-2 and TRBJ1-5; D not certain. The CDR3 has 16 residues. Between the trimmed V and J ends, which lost 0 bases and 3 bases, there was a span of 12 bases. Germline-derived CDR1 and CDR2 are LGHNA and YNFKEQ. CDR3 amino acids: CASSQEGQDYNQPQHF. The CDR3 nucleotides are TGTGCCAGCAGCCAAGAAGGTCAGGATTACAATCAGCCCCAGCATTTT.

In this sample, this clonotype turned up a few times. CDR3 nucleotide sequence: TGCAGCGCCGGAGGGACAGCGACCTACGAGCAGTACTTC. It specifies CSAGGTATYEQYF. The chain couples TRBV29-1 to TRBJ2-7; tentatively, D is TRBD1 (7 bases). From germline, CDR1 is SQVTM and CDR2 ANQGSEA. The CDR3 sequence is 13 residues long. V was cut by 7 bases and J by 2 bases, with 15 bases left in between.

There are a few counts of this clonotype. The chain carries TRBV6-2 or TRBV6-3 and TRBJ1-5; 9 bases line up with TRBD1. V lost 4 bases to trimming and J lost 4 bases; unmatched junction nucleotides: 11. Germline CDR1 reads MNHEY; CDR2 reads SVGEGT. The CDR3 runs 17 residues. The CDR3 spells CASSFLLRDRENQPQHF. The CDR3 DNA follows: TGTGCCAGCAGTTTCTTACTTCGGGACAGGGAAAATCAGCCCCAGCATTTT.

This clonotype has just a few counts. This chain joins TRBV30 and TRBJ1-1; D is ambiguous. The CDR3 is made up of 14 amino acids. With 0 bases removed from V and 6 bases from J, the gap between germline ends came to 14 bases. CDR1 and CDR2 (germline): GTSNPN, SVGIG (reference sequence). The CDR3 reads CAWSVQLWRPEAFF. DNA of the CDR3: TGTGCCTGGAGTGTTCAACTTTGGAGACCTGAAGCTTTCTTT.

A few counts support this clonotype. The rearrangement joins TRBV5-1 to TRBJ1-5; possibly TRBD1 for D (5 bases). The ends were cut back, 2 bases at V and 14 bases at J, with 14 bases in the middle. Germline V gives CDR1 SGHRS, CDR2 YFSETQ. This CDR3 is 12 amino acids long. The CDR3 here is CASSFDGGVKHF. Written as DNA, the CDR3 is TGCGCCAGCAGCTTCGACGGGGGGGTCAAGCATTTT.

The chain has TRBV27 and TRBJ2-7; TRBD2 aligns across 11 bases. The germline gives CDR1 MNHEY, CDR2 SMNVEV (reference sequence). The CDR3 runs 15 residues. V shed 3 bases and J 3 bases; nucleotides not matched to a gene: 4. The CDR3 sequence is CASSFFGLAGYEQYF. The CDR3 DNA reads TGTGCCAGCAGTTTTTTCGGACTAGCGGGCTACGAGCAGTACTTC.

A few counts support this clonotype. A junction boundary mismatches the germline segment, possibly from a read error. J is TRBJ2-1 and V is TRBV7-9, with D uncertain. The CDR3 sequence is 8 residues long. The germline V gene has CDR1 SEHNR and CDR2 FQNEAQ (reference sequence). The chain's CDR3 is CASSFLGF. CDR3 nucleotides: TGTGCCAGCAGCTTTCTTGGGTTC.

The rearrangement joins TRBV30 to TRBJ2-2, with 9 bases aligning to TRBD2. The CDR3 extends over 15 amino acids. Germline lookup yields CDR1 GTSNPN and CDR2 SVGIG (reference sequence). Trimming removed 2 bases from V and 6 bases from J; junction bases left unmatched: 7. The CDR3: CAWSPSSGTPGELFF. DNA for the CDR3: TGTGCCTGGAGTCCCTCTAGCGGGACTCCCGGGGAGCTGTTTTTT.

In this sample, this clonotype turned up many times. J is TRBJ2-7 and V is TRBV9, with D hard to call. V was shortened by 2 bases and J by 3 bases, with 12 bases between the two germline ends. Germline V lookup: CDR1 SGDLS, CDR2 YYNGEE. The CDR3 totals 14 residues. CDR3 region: CASSVSSDSYEQYF. CDR3 coding DNA: TGTGCCAGCAGCGTCAGTTCCGATAGCTACGAGCAGTACTTC.

This clonotype appeared a few times. The chain uses TRBV28 and TRBJ2-2; 9 positions agree with TRBD1. This CDR3 spans 16 amino acids. Losses at the gene ends were 3 bases for V and 7 bases for J; bases not matched to a gene: 9. Germline CDR1 reads MDHEN; CDR2 reads SYDVKM. CDR3 protein: CASSLEGQGVHGELFF. DNA for the CDR3: TGTGCCAGCAGTTTGGAGGGACAGGGCGTTCACGGGGAGCTGTTTTTT.

V gene TRBV10-3 combines with J gene TRBJ1-5, with D uncertain. Germline loops: CDR1 ENHRY, CDR2 SYGVKD. V lost 0 bases and J lost 4, with 10 bases in between. The CDR3 runs to 15 residues. CDR3 sequence: CAISESTGKNQPQHF. DNA for the CDR3: TGTGCCATCAGTGAGTCAACTGGGAAGAATCAGCCCCAGCATTTT.

The V and J genes are TRBV11-2 and TRBJ2-3; 9 bases are a match to TRBD2. CDR3 length equals 17 residues. Germline V gene data show CDR1 as SGHAT and CDR2 as FQNNGV. Trimming took 2 bases from V and 5 from J; bases not matched to a gene: 11. The CDR3: CASSLLAGITRGDTQYF. As DNA, the CDR3 is TGTGCCAGCAGCTTACTAGCGGGGATCACTCGAGGAGATACGCAGTATTTT.

The DNA of the CDR3 is TGTGCCAGCAGACGAGGGACAGTCGGGTCTGGGGCCAACGTCCTGACTTTC. It codes for CASRRGTVGSGANVLTF. The rearrangement uses TRBV6-2 or TRBV6-3 and TRBJ2-6, with 7 bases identical to TRBD1. CDR1 and CDR2 from the germline V gene are MNHEY and SVGEGT. The junction had 9 bases not matched to a gene; V was cut back by 6 bases and J by 1 base. The CDR3 has 17 residues.

This chain links TRBV7-9 with TRBJ2-3, with 8 bases that match TRBD1. V was pared by 9 bases and J by 4 bases, with 12 bases of the junction left unmatched. Germline loops: CDR1 SEHNR, CDR2 FQNEAQ (reference sequence). The CDR3 loop spans 15 amino acids. As DNA, the CDR3 is TGTGCCAGTATCGGAAAGACAGGGGTGGCAGATACGCAGTATTTT. Translated: CASIGKTGVADTQYF.